The rows below give T cell receptor beta chains drawn from one sample of a study of T-cell memory formation after mild COVID-19. In TCRdb, the 5' RACE reads were re-called with MiXCR into one record per CDR3 protein. The sample shows 35,000 to 45,000 distinct CDR3 sequences, roughly 7.2% of them seen only once. Sample: PBMCs or a T cell subset sorted from them (not recorded which). These receptors originate from an adult who had mild COVID-19 (a few samples of this study predate the infection). Cell type and time point are not known. CDR3s include the opening cysteine and the closing phenylalanine or tryptophan. D genes are given only for firm matches. Not all rows give a size; the values are once, few, many and, for expanded clones, a class.

>TRBV15|TRBJ2-1|.|TRBD2
TGTGCCACTACCAGCGGGGGGGCTGTCCATGAGCAGTTCTTC
CATTSGGAVHEQFF
>TRBV3-1|TRBJ2-7|.|.
TGTGCCAGCAGCCAAGGCTGGGGGTCCTACGAGCAGTACTTC
CASSQGWGSYEQYF
>TRBV12-3/TRBV12-4|TRBJ2-4|many|.
TGTGCCAGCAGTTTAAGGCAGGGACAAAACATTCAGTACTTC
CASSLRQGQNIQYF
>TRBV6-1|TRBJ2-7|many|.
TGTGCCAGCAGTCAGTCTGGGTCAAGGTCCTACGAGCAGTACTTC
CASSQSGSRSYEQYF
>TRBV12-3/TRBV12-4|TRBJ2-1|.|TRBD2
TGTGCCAGCACCAGGGGGGGGACTAGCGGGAGAGGTGAGCAGTTCTTC
CASTRGGTSGRGEQFF
>TRBV4-3|TRBJ1-4|many|.
TGCGCCAGCAGCCAAGGATGGGGAGCGGAAAAACTGTTTTTT
CASSQGWGAEKLFF
>TRBV18|TRBJ1-2|few|.
TGTGCCAGCTCACCCCGCAACCTGGGGACGAATGGCTACACCTTC
CASSPRNLGTNGYTF
>TRBV12-3/TRBV12-4|TRBJ2-7|many|TRBD2
TGTGCCAGCAGTTTAGGAGGTAGCGGGGTTTCCTACGAGCAGTACTTC
CASSLGGSGVSYEQYF
>TRBV27|TRBJ2-5|few|TRBD2
TGTGCCAGCAGTTTAAACCCAGCGGGGGGTAGAGAGACCCAGTACTTC
CASSLNPAGGRETQYF
>TRBV12-3/TRBV12-4|TRBJ1-2|.|.
TGTGCCAGCAGTTTACTGGCAGGGGCTGGCTACACCTTC
CASSLLAGAGYTF
>TRBV7-8|TRBJ2-5|many|TRBD2
TGTGCCAGCAGCTTTAGCGGGGGCATACAAGAGACCCAGTACTTC
CASSFSGGIQETQYF
>TRBV6-6|TRBJ1-6|many|TRBD1
TGTGCCAGCAGATCGACAGGGACTAGCTCTAATTCACCCCTCCACTTT
CASRSTGTSSNSPLHF
>TRBV5-4|TRBJ1-2|.|.
TGTGCCAGCAGCATCAAGGGGTTAAACTATGGCTACACCTTC
CASSIKGLNYGYTF
>TRBV5-1|TRBJ2-7|many|TRBD2
TGCGCCAGCAAACCAGCGGGGGGTGCCTACGAGCAGTACTTC
CASKPAGGAYEQYF
>TRBV12-3/TRBV12-4|TRBJ1-6|medium-sized|.
TGTGCCAGCTCAATTTCACCCCTCCACTTT
CASSISPLHF
>TRBV11-2|TRBJ2-7|many|.
TGTGCCAGCAGCTTAGCATCCTACTACGAGCAGTACTTC
CASSLASYYEQYF
>TRBV19|TRBJ2-1|.|.
TGTGCCAGTAGTCTACGCCCCGGGGGACTCACCTACAATGAGCAGTTCTTC
CASSLRPGGLTYNEQFF
>TRBV7-8|TRBJ2-1|many|.
TGTGCCAGCAGCTTAGAGGGGGGGGGCACGTATGAGCAGTTCTTC
CASSLEGGGTYEQFF
>TRBV27|TRBJ2-5|many|TRBD2
TGTGCCAGCCGCCCCGCGGGGGGAGAGACCCAGTACTTC
CASRPAGGETQYF
>TRBV24-1|TRBJ1-5|many|.
TGTGCCACCAGTGATTCCGCGGGGAGTTATAGCAATCAGCCCCAGCATTTT
CATSDSAGSYSNQPQHF
>TRBV5-4|TRBJ2-4|.|TRBD1
TGTGCCAGCAGCTCTCTAAGGGGACAGCCATTAGCCAAAAACATTCAGTACTTC
CASSSLRGQPLAKNIQYF
>TRBV6-4|TRBJ1-1|few|.
TGTGCCGAGAGGGGGAGGGGGACTGAAGCTTTCTTT
CAERGRGTEAFF
>TRBV27|TRBJ2-1|few|TRBD2
TGTGCCAGCTGGCCGATCGCTAGCGGGAGGACTACTGAGCAGTTCTTC
CASWPIASGRTTEQFF
>TRBV20-1|TRBJ1-2|.|TRBD1
TGCAGTGCTTTAGCCCCGGGACAGGGCAACTATGGCTACACCTTC
CSALAPGQGNYGYTF
>TRBV20-1|TRBJ1-2|few|TRBD1
TGCAGTGCTAGCAACCGACAGGGGGCGCGTGGCTACACCTTC
CSASNRQGARGYTF
>TRBV5-1|TRBJ2-2|many|TRBD2
TGCGCCAGCAGCCCGGGACTAGTAGGCACCGGGGAGCTGTTTTTT
CASSPGLVGTGELFF
>TRBV2|TRBJ1-4|.|.
TGTGCCAGCAGTGAAGTGGGGGGAGCTGGTAATGAAAAACTGTTTTTT
CASSEVGGAGNEKLFF
>TRBV29-1|TRBJ2-7|many|.
TGCAGCGTGTGGGGGGAAACCTACGAGCAGTACTTC
CSVWGETYEQYF
>TRBV10-3|TRBJ1-1|few|TRBD1
TGTGCCATCAGGTGGGGGGGGACAGGTGTGAACACTGAAGCTTTCTTT
CAIRWGGTGVNTEAFF
>TRBV20-1|TRBJ2-7|many|TRBD1
TGCAGTGCTACGCCTAATGGCAGGGGGTTCTACGAGCAGTACTTC
CSATPNGRGFYEQYF
>TRBV2|TRBJ2-2|.|TRBD1
TGTGCCAGCAGCTCGGACAGGGTCACCGGGGAGCTGTTTTTT
CASSSDRVTGELFF
>TRBV5-1|TRBJ1-1|many|.
TGCGCCAGCAGCTTGGGACAACCGGGCTCTGAAGCTTTCTTT
CASSLGQPGSEAFF
>TRBV20-1|TRBJ2-3|few|TRBD2
TGCAGTGCTATGACTAGCGGAGATACGCAGTATTTT
CSAMTSGDTQYF
>TRBV7-3|TRBJ1-6|few|.
TGTGCCAGCAGCTTAAAAGGAGGGGGGAATTCACCCCTCCACTTT
CASSLKGGGNSPLHF
>TRBV20-1|TRBJ2-2|many|.
TGCAGTGCTAAGAGGATGGCAGCCGGGGAGCTGTTTTTT
CSAKRMAAGELFF
>TRBV7-9|TRBJ2-3|many|.
TGTGCCAGCAGCCGGAGCACAGATACGCAGTATTTT
CASSRSTDTQYF
>TRBV12-3/TRBV12-4|TRBJ2-7|many|TRBD2
TGTGCCAGCAGTTTGCGTCTAGCGGGAGCAATCCTCTACGAGCAGTACTTC
CASSLRLAGAILYEQYF
>TRBV9|TRBJ2-1|once|.
TGTGCCAGCAGCGTGCAAGGTTCCCTCTACAATGAGCAGTTCTTC
CASSVQGSLYNEQFF
>TRBV30|TRBJ1-4|.|TRBD1
TGTGCCTGGAGTGCGGACAGGGGGGAAAAACTGTTTTTT
CAWSADRGEKLFF
>TRBV6-5|TRBJ2-1|many|.
TGTGCCAGCAGTGAGACTGGCAATGAGCAGTTCTTC
CASSETGNEQFF
>TRBV5-1|TRBJ2-3|many|.
TGCGCCAGCAGCTCCGGGAGTTCTAGAGATACGCAGTATTTT
CASSSGSSRDTQYF
>TRBV11-2|TRBJ1-2|many|TRBD1
TGTGCCAGCAGCTTAGACCCGGGGACAGTGGAGGTTGGCTACACCTTC
CASSLDPGTVEVGYTF
>TRBV7-9|TRBJ2-7|many|.
TGTGCCAGCAGCTTAGGGTCGTCAGGGGGGCGTTACGAGCAGTACTTC
CASSLGSSGGRYEQYF
>TRBV9|TRBJ1-3|many|.
TGTGCCAGCAGCGTAGATGGGACCCTCGGAAACACCATATATTTT
CASSVDGTLGNTIYF
>TRBV2|TRBJ1-1|many|.
TGTGCCAGCAGGCAGGGTTTTAACACTGAAGCTTTCTTT
CASRQGFNTEAFF
>TRBV20-1|TRBJ2-3|few|.
TGCAGTGCTAGAGATATCCCAGTGTACACCTCAACAGATACGCAGTATTTT
CSARDIPVYTSTDTQYF
>TRBV2|TRBJ1-5|.|TRBD1
TGTGCCAGCTTACAGGGGAATAGCAATCAGCCCCAGCATTTT
CASLQGNSNQPQHF
>TRBV12-3/TRBV12-4|TRBJ1-1|few|.
TGTGCCAGCAGTTTGTCTTTGAACACTGAAGCTTTCTTT
CASSLSLNTEAFF